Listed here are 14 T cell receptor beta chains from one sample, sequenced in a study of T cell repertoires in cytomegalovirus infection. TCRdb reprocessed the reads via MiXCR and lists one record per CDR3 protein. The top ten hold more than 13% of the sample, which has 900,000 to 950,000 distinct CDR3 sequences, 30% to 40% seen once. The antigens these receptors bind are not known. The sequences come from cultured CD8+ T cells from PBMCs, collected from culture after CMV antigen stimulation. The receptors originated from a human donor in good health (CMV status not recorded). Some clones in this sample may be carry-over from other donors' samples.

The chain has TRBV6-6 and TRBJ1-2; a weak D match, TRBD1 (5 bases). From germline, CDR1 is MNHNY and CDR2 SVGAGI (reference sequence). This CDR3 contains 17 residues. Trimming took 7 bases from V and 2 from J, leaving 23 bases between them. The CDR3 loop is CASKSPRTPVGNYGYTF. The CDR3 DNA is TGTGCCAGCAAGTCCCCCCGGACACCTGTAGGGAACTATGGCTACACCTTC.

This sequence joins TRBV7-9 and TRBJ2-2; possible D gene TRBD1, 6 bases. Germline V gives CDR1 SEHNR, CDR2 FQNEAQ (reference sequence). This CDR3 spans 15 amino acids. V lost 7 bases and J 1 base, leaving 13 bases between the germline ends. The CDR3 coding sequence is TGTGCCAGCACCCACGGCAGGGGGAACACCGGGGAGCTGTTTTTT. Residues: CASTHGRGNTGELFF.

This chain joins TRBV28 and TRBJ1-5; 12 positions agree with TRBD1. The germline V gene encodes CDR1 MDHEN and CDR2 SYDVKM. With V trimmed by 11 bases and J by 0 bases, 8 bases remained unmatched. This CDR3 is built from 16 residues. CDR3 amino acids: CAGRDRGPYSNQPQHF. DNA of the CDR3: TGTGCCGGCCGGGACAGGGGGCCTTATAGCAATCAGCCCCAGCATTTT.

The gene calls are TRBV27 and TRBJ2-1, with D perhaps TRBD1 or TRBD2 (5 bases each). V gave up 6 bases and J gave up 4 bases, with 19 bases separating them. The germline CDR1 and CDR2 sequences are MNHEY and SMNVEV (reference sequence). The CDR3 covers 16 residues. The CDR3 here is CASRWGTDYLYNEQFF. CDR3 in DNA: TGTGCCAGCAGGTGGGGGACGGATTACTTGTACAATGAGCAGTTCTTC.

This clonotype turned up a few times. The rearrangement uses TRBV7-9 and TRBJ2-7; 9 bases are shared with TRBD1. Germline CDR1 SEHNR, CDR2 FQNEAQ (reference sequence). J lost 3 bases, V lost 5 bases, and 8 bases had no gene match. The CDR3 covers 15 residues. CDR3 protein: CASSPRRDRVYEQYF. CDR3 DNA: TGTGCCAGCAGCCCGAGGCGGGACAGGGTCTACGAGCAGTACTTC.

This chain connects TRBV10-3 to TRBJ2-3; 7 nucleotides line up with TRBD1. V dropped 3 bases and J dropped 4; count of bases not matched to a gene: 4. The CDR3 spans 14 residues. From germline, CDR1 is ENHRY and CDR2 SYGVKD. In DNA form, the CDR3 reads TGTGCCATCAGTGACAGACAGGGATCAGATACGCAGTATTTT. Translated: CAISDRQGSDTQYF.

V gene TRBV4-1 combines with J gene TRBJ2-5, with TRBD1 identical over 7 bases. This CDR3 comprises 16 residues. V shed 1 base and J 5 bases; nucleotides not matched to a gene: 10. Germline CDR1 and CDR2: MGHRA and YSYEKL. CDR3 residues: CASSQGLDRVGETQYF. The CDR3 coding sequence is TGCGCCAGCAGCCAAGGTCTCGACAGGGTAGGCGAGACCCAGTACTTC.

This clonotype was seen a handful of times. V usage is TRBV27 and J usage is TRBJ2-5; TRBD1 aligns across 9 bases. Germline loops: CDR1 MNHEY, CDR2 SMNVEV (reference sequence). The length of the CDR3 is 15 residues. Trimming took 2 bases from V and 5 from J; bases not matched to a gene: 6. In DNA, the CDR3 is TGTGCCAGCAGTTTACTAGGACAGGGGAGGGAGACCCAGTACTTC. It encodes CASSLLGQGRETQYF.

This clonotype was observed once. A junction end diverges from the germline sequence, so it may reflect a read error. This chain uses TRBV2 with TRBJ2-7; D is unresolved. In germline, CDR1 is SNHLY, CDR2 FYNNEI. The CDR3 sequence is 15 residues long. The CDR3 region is CANSLNLMGTYEQYF. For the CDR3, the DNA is TGTGCCAACAGTCTCAACCTAATGGGGACCTACGAGCAGTACTTC.

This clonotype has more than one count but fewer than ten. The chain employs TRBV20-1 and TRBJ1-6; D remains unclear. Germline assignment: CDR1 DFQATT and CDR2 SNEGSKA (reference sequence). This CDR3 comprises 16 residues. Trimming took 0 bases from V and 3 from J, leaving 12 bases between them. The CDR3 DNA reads TGCAGTGCTAGAGACCAAGGGAGCTACTATAATTCACCCCTCCACTTT. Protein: CSARDQGSYYNSPLHF.

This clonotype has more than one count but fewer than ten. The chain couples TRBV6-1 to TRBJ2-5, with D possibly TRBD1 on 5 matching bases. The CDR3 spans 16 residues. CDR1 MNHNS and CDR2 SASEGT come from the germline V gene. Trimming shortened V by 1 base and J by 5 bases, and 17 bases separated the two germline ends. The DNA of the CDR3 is TGTGCCAGCAGTGAAGAGAAAGGGGCCGAGGAGGAGACCCAGTACTTC. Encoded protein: CASSEEKGAEEETQYF.

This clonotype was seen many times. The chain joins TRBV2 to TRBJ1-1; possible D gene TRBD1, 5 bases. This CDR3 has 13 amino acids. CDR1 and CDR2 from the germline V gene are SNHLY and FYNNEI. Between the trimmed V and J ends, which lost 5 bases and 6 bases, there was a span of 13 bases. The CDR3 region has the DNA TGTGCCAGCAGTAGGAGGGGTTCCGCTGAAGCTTTCTTT. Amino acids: CASSRRGSAEAFF.

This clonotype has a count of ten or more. Written as DNA, the CDR3 is TGTGCCAGCAGCTTAGTAGGGGGTAACGCAGATACGCAGTATTTT. It specifies CASSLVGGNADTQYF. The V gene is TRBV7-6, the J gene TRBJ2-3; possible D gene TRBD1, 6 bases. V was clipped by 1 base and J by 4 bases, with 12 bases between them. In germline, CDR1 is SGHVS, CDR2 FNYEAQ. The CDR3 runs to 15 residues.

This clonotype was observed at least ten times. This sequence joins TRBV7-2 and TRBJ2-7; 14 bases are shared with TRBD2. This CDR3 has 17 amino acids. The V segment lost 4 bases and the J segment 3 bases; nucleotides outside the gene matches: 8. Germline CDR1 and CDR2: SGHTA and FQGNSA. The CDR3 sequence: CASSSSGTSGGFYEQYV. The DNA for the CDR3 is TGTGCCAGCAGCTCCTCCGGGACTAGCGGGGGATTCTACGAGCAGTACGTC.